This T cell receptor (beta chain) was identified during a study of OX40 agonist ivuxolimab in advanced cancers. Turning to the study itself: Hepatocellular carcinoma, melanoma, renal cell or head and neck cancer occurred in dose-escalation patients. Averaging about 60 years in age, with a range of 23 to 79, the cohort was around 87% male. Study-wide results and caveats: On average, a greater number of expanded clones characterised CD8+ T cells relative to CD4+.

Turning to this clone: Antigen: not known.

The CDR3 has 12 residues. Germline loops: CDR1 SGDLS, CDR2 YYNGEE. V was pared by 0 bases and J by 10 bases, with 8 bases between. This table comes from immunoSEQ multiplex PCR, and its TCRdb copy is limited to in-frame clones, with some not included. The sample consists of about 82,000 clones, more than 70% of them appearing once. The sample consisted of CD4+ or CD8+ T cells sorted from blood, taken in a trial of the OX40 agonist ivuxolimab. J is TRBJ2-1 and V is TRBV9, with D unclear. The receptor was isolated from an adult with an advanced solid tumor such as melanoma, head and neck, liver or kidney cancer. As DNA, the CDR3 is TGTGCCAGCAGCGTAGGGAATCAAGAGCAGTTCTTC. Residues: CASSVGNQEQFF.